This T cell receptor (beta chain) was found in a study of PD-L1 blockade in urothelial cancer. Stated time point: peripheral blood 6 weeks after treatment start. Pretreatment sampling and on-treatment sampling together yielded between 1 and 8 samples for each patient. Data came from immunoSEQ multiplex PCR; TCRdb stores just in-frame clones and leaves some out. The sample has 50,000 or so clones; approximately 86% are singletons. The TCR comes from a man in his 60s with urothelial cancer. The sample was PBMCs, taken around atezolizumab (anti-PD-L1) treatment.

CDR3: CASSLVANLNTEAFF. CDR3 coding DNA: TGTGCCAGCAGCTTGGTTGCGAATCTAAACACTGAAGCTTTCTTT. The J gene is TRBJ1-1, the V gene TRBV5-5; D unresolved. Germline-derived CDR1 and CDR2 are SGHKS and YYEKEE (reference sequence). V lost 0 bases to trimming and J lost 2 bases, with 11 bases between them. The CDR3 is made up of 15 amino acids.